Following are 2 T cell receptor beta chains from one sample sequenced in a study of blood T cells in healthy people across ages. The second PCR ran about 6 to 11 cycles with a sample-barcoded 5' primer and J-beta primers. TCRdb processed the 5' RACE reads anew with MiXCR; each CDR3 protein has one entry. The sample lists about 570,000 distinct CDR3 sequences; roughly a quarter were seen once. Sequences were obtained from blood. The receptors were sampled from a woman aged 65 to 85 in good health.

Only a few counts were recorded for this clonotype. The chain joins TRBV12-5 to TRBJ1-2; maybe TRBD1 (5 bases). Germline CDR1 and CDR2: LGHNT and FRNRAP. Deletions cut 6 bases from V and 2 bases from J, with 16 bases between. The CDR3 is 15 amino acids. DNA of the CDR3: TGTGCTAGTGGCCCCGGGGGTGTCCAAAACTATGGCTACACCTTC. It yields the protein CASGPGGVQNYGYTF.

This chain uses TRBV6-2 or TRBV6-3 with TRBJ1-2; no firm D call. The germline V and J ends were trimmed by 0 bases and 0 bases, with 11 bases remaining between them. CDR1 MNHEY and CDR2 SVGEGT come from the germline V gene. CDR3 length: 16 residues. CDR3 sequence: CASSYSNTATNYGYTF. The CDR3 bases are TGTGCCAGCAGTTACTCGAATACGGCGACTAACTATGGCTACACCTTC.